One sample yielded the 2 T cell receptor beta chains listed below, sequenced in a study of T cell responses to AZD1222 COVID-19 vaccine. The assay was immunoSEQ multiplex PCR, and TCRdb's table has in-frame clones only and misses some. The sample has about 100,000 clones, more than 75% seen once. Sequences were derived from peripheral blood, sampled on day 0 of MenACWY control vaccination. These receptors originate from an adult in good health.

The chain carries TRBV7-8 and TRBJ2-1; 9 nucleotides agree with TRBD1. The CDR3 is 17 amino acids. Germline lookup yields CDR1 SGHVS and CDR2 FQNEAQ. With 2 bases clipped from V and 6 bases from J, the junction kept 11 bases outside the gene matches. CDR3 bases: TGTGCCAGCAGCTTACACCCCCGGGACAGGGCACGCAATGAGCAGTTCTTC. Translated, it gives CASSLHPRDRARNEQFF.

The rearrangement links TRBV2 to TRBJ2-7; the D gene is possibly TRBD1 (6 bases). Trimming took off 3 bases at V and 5 bases at J, with 20 bases between the two ends. In germline, CDR1 is SNHLY, CDR2 FYNNEI. The CDR3 is 16 amino acids. CDR3 DNA sequence: TGTGCCAGCAGTGAGCTACAGGGCCCCGGGAAAAACGAGCAGTACTTC. Its translation: CASSELQGPGKNEQYF.